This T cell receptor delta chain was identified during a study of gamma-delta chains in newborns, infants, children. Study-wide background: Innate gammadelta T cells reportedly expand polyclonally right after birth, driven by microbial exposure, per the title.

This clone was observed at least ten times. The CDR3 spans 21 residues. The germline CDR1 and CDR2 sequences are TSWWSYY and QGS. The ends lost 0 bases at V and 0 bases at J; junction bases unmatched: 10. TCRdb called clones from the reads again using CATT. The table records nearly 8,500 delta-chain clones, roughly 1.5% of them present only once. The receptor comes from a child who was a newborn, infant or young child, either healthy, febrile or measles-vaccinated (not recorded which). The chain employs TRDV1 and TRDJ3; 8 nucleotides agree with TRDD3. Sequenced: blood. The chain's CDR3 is CALGELRGLGGYSWDTRQMFF. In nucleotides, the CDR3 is TGTGCTCTTGGGGAACTACGGGGACTGGGGGGTTACTCCTGGGACACCCGACAGATGTTTTTC.